This paragraph reports one TCR beta chain. This specimen comes from a study of T cells in Graves' hyperthyroidism and ophthalmopathy. The germline V gene has CDR1 MNHNS and CDR2 SASEGT. The CDR3 consists of 13 residues. The V gene lost 5 bases and the J gene lost 1 base, with 8 bases spanning the gap. The CDR3 regions of TCR beta were amplified from RNA transcripts. Using the HTBI primer set, a first-round RT-PCR was run on the TCR CDR3. TCRdb ran MiXCR on the multiplex PCR reads and lists one entry per CDR3 protein. Altogether 660,000 or so distinct CDR3 sequences are present, 20% to 25% being singletons, with the ten largest covering around a third.

The clonotype originates from a man aged 25 to 40 with Graves' ophthalmopathy. Material for sequencing was blood. The rearrangement uses TRBV6-1 and TRBJ1-1; D uncertain. CDR3 DNA sequence: TGTGCCAGCAGTCACGAAGGGAACACTGAAGCTTTCTTT. Its protein is CASSHEGNTEAFF.